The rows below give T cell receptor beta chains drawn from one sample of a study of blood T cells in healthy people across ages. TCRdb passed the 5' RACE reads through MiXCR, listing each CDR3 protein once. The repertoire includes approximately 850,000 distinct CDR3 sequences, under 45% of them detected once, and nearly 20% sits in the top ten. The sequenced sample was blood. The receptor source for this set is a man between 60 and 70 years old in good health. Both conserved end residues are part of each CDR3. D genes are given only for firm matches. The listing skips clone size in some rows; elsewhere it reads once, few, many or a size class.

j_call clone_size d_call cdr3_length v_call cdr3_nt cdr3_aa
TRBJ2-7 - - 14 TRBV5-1 TGCGCCAGCAGCTTGGAAGCGGGGACAGGCGAGCAGTACTTC CASSLEAGTGEQYF
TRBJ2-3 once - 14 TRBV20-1 TGCAGTGCTAGAGAGGCCAGTCCAACAGATACGCAGTATTTT CSAREASPTDTQYF
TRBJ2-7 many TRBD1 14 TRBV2 TGTGCCAGCAGTGAGGACAGGGGCTCCTACGAGCAGTACTTC CASSEDRGSYEQYF
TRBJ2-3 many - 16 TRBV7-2 TGTGCCAGCACGGTGGACGGGGGCGGTGGCACAGATACGCAGTATTTT CASTVDGGGGTDTQYF
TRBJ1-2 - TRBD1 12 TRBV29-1 TGCAGCGCTGGACAGGGGACGGTGGGCTACACCTTC CSAGQGTVGYTF
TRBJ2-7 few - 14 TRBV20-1 TGCAGTGCTAGCCCTGGAGGACAGACCTACGAGCAGTACTTC CSASPGGQTYEQYF
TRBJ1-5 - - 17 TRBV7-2 TGTGCCAGCAGCCCCCGAGGCGGCGAGCTGAGCAATCAGCCCCAGCATTTT CASSPRGGELSNQPQHF
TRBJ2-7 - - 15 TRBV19 TGTGCCAGTAGTACCTATAGGGGCGGTACCTACGAGCAGTACTTC CASSTYRGGTYEQYF
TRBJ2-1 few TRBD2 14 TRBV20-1 TGCAGTGCTAGAGACCTGCTAGCGGGGACTGAGCAGTTCTTC CSARDLLAGTEQFF
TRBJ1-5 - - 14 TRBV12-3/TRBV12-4 TGTGCCAGCAGTTCATTCAGGGTCAATCAGCCCCAGCATTTT CASSSFRVNQPQHF
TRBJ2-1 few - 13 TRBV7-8 TGTGCCAGCAGCCAGGGACGGGTCAATGAGCAGTTCTTC CASSQGRVNEQFF
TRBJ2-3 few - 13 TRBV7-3 TGTGCCAGCAGCCCTCTTCCCACAGATACGCAGTATTTT CASSPLPTDTQYF
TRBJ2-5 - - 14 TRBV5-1 TGCGCCAGCAACCTTTACGGGGCACAAGAGACCCAGTACTTC CASNLYGAQETQYF
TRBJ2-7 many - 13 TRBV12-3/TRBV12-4 TGTGCCAGCAGTTCTCGGGGCCGCTACGAGCAGTACTTC CASSSRGRYEQYF
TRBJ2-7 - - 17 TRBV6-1 TGTGCCAGCAGTCGCCTTATGTCCAGCAATCCGACCTACGAGCAGTACTTC CASSRLMSSNPTYEQYF
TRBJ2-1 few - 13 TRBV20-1 TGCAGTGCTAGAGATAGGCGGACAAATGAGCAGTTCTTC CSARDRRTNEQFF
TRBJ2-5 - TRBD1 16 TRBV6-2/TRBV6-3 TGTACCAGCAGTTACCCGACAGGGAAGGTAGACGGGACCCAGTACTTC CTSSYPTGKVDGTQYF
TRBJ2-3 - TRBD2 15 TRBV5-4 TGTGCCAGCAGCTTGGCTAGCGGGGATGCAGATACGCAGTATTTT CASSLASGDADTQYF
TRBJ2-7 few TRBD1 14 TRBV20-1 TGCAGTGCTAGAGAACTCTCCGGGACAGGGACTATGTACTTC CSARELSGTGTMYF
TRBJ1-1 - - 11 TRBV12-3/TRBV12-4 TGTGCCAGCAGTTCGGGTGCTGAAGCTTTCTTT CASSSGAEAFF
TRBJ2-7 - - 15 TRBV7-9 TGTGCCAGCAGCTTAGTTTTAGGGACAACCTACGAGCAGTACTTC CASSLVLGTTYEQYF
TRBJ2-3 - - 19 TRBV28 TGTGCCAGCAGTTTATGGGAGTTGGCATTCGTGGCAAGCACAGATACGCAGTATTTT CASSLWELAFVASTDTQYF
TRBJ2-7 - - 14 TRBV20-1 TGCAGTGCTAGTTACCAGACCGACTACAATGAGCAGTACTTC CSASYQTDYNEQYF
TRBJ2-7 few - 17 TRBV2 TGTGCCAGCAGTGTTCGGCGGATAAATCAAGCTGCCTACGAGCAGTACTTC CASSVRRINQAAYEQYF
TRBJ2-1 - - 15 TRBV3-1 TGTGCCAGCAGCCAAGATCTAGGCTCCTACAATGAGCAGTTCTTC CASSQDLGSYNEQFF
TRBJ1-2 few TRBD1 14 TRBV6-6 TGTGCCAGCAGGGACTCGGGACAGGGGGACGGCTACACCTTC CASRDSGQGDGYTF
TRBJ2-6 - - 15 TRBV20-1 TGCAGTGCTCTCTGGATGTCCTCTGGGGCCAACGTCCTGACTTTC CSALWMSSGANVLTF
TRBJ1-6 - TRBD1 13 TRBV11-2 TGTGCCAGCAGCCCCCGGACAGGGACAGGACTCCACTTT CASSPRTGTGLHF
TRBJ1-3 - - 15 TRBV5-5 TGTGCCAGCAGTCCTCGCGGAGGTGGAGGAAACACCATATATTTT CASSPRGGGGNTIYF
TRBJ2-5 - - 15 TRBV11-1 TGTGCCAGCCGACTCGGGCAGGTCCTCCAAGAGACCCAGTACTTC CASRLGQVLQETQYF
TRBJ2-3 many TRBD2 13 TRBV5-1 TGTGCCAGCAGCTTAGCGGGGGCTGATACGCAGTATTTT CASSLAGADTQYF
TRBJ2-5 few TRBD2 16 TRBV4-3 TGCGCCAGCAGCCTCCAACTAGCGGGGGGGCTAGAGACCCAGTACTTC CASSLQLAGGLETQYF
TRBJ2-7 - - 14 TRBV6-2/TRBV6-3 TGTGCCAGCAGTAGACATCGGCAAAACTACGAGCAGTACTTC CASSRHRQNYEQYF
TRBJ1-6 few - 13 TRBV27 TGTGCCAGCAGTCCTCGGGCTAATTCACCCCTCCACTTT CASSPRANSPLHF
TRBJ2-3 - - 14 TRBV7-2 TGTGCCAGCAGCCCGCAAACCGGCACAGATACGCAGTATTTT CASSPQTGTDTQYF
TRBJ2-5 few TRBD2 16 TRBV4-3 TGCGCCAGCAGCCAAACCTTAGCGGGGGTCTCAGAGACCCAGTACTTC CASSQTLAGVSETQYF
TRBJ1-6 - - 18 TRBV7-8 TGTGCCAGCAGCTTAGAGGGCAGGGCGGTCGAAGCTGATTCACCCCTCCACTTT CASSLEGRAVEADSPLHF
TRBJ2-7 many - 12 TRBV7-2 TGTGCCAGCAGCTTAGTGGCCTACGAGCAGTACTTC CASSLVAYEQYF
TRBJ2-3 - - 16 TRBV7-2 TGTGCCAGCAGCTTAAGGCCGTGCGGGACCACAGATACGCAGTATTTT CASSLRPCGTTDTQYF
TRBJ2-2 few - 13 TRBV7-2 TGTGCCAGCAGCGTAGCCAACACCGGGGAGCTGTTTTTT CASSVANTGELFF
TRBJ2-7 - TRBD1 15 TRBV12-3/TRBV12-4 TGTGCCAGCAGTCGCGGGACAGGGGGCCTTGACGAGCAGTACTTC CASSRGTGGLDEQYF
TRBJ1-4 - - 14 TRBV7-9 TGTGCCAGCAGCTTATACAGAGGAGATGAAAAACTGTTTTTT CASSLYRGDEKLFF
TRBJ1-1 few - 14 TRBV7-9 TGTGCCAGCAGCCTCACAGGGCAGAACACTGAAGCTTTCTTT CASSLTGQNTEAFF
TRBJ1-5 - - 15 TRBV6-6 TGTGCCCGCAGCTATCAGGCTAATAGCAATCAGCCCCAGCATTTT CARSYQANSNQPQHF